The entry below describes one T cell receptor beta chain. What it recognizes is unknown. The data derive from a study of vaccination and CD4 T cells after COVID-19. An Oncomine TCR Beta short-read assay was used to sequence the DNA from cultured CD4+ T cells. Using its own MiXCR run on the PCR reads, TCRdb lists one record per CDR3 protein. Of 20,000 to 30,000 distinct CDR3 sequences in the sample, around three fifths are singletons; the top ten hold about 8.3%. Germline CDR1 is WNHNN and CDR2 is SYGVQD (reference sequence). CDR3 size: 18 residues. Trimming shortened V by 2 bases and J by 1 base, and 15 bases separated the two germline ends. Treatment given: approximately 9-day PBMC culture with coronavirus spike peptide pools or control peptides (ViraFEST assay). The ViraFEST method relied on peptide pools to expand antigen-specific T cells, followed by TCR sequencing. Overall study results and limits: Analysis of convalescent patients found that 304 of 307 vaccine-specific clones were spike mono-reactive.

Source material: CD4+ T cells from blood, cultured in vitro. This sequence joins TRBV10-1 and TRBJ1-6; a possible D gene is TRBD1 (6 bases). This sequence originates from a human donor who had recovered from COVID-19. The CDR3 bases are TGCGCCAGCAGTGAGGGGGTAGGGGGAGAGTCCTATAATTCACCCCTCCACTTT. It yields the protein CASSEGVGGESYNSPLHF.